Below are 15 T cell receptor beta chains sequenced from a single sample in a study of monozygotic twins with inflammatory bowel disease. TCRdb re-called the 5' RACE reads, yielding one record per CDR3 amino acid sequence without DNA. This table lists around 150,000 distinct CDR3 sequences. The sample comprised blood. Receptors originate from a human donor with ulcerative colitis or Crohn's disease, or a healthy co-twin of an affected twin (not recorded which).

The chain recombines TRBV29-1 with TRBJ2-7; the D call from TCRdb, TRBD1, cannot be confirmed without DNA. Per germline, CDR1 SQVTM and CDR2 ANQGSEA. The CDR3 runs 14 residues. This chain's CDR3 is CSVGDGTGGREQYF.

The gene calls are TRBV20-1 and TRBJ2-2. The CDR3 is 13 residues long. Germline assignment: CDR1 DFQATT and CDR2 SNEGSKA (reference sequence). The CDR3 sequence is CSARDGRSGELFF.

This sequence joins TRBV6-5 and TRBJ2-3. Germline CDR1 reads MNHEY; CDR2 reads SVGAGI. The CDR3 totals 14 residues. CDR3 sequence reads: CASSYGLATDTQYF.

J is TRBJ2-7 and V is TRBV10-3; the D gene TCRdb calls, TRBD1, cannot be checked with no DNA. The CDR3 runs 16 residues. CDR1 is ENHRY and CDR2 is SYGVKD in the germline V gene. CDR3 residues: CAISESQGGANYEQYF.

This chain connects TRBV20-1 to TRBJ2-7; TCRdb gives TRBD2 as the D gene, but with no DNA this cannot be confirmed. The CDR3 contains 13 residues. Germline CDR1 is DFQATT and CDR2 is SNEGSKA (reference sequence). The CDR3 spells CSARRQGPYEQYF.

This chain joins TRBV18 and TRBJ2-1; TCRdb's assignment of TRBD2 cannot be checked, as there is no DNA. The CDR3 is 16 amino acids. Looked up from germline, CDR1 is KGHSH and CDR2 is LQKENI. Here the CDR3 reads CASSLRLAGEWNEQFF. Full variable domain (remainder filled in from reference TRBV18 and TRBJ2-1): NAGVMQNPRHLVRRRGQEARLRCSPMKGHSHVYWYRQLPEEGLKFMVYLQKENIIDESGMPKERFSAEFPKEGPSILRIQQVVRGDSAAYFCASSLRLAGEWNEQFFGPGTRLTVL.

V and J are TRBV6-5 and TRBJ1-5. This CDR3 has 17 residues. Looked up from germline, CDR1 is MNHEY and CDR2 is SVGAGI. CDR3 sequence: CASSYPRGANSNQPQHF.

The chain couples TRBV3-1 to TRBJ2-7. Germline V CDR1 and CDR2: LGHDT, YNNKEL (reference sequence). The CDR3 totals 12 residues. The CDR3: CASSQAESEQYF.

This sequence joins TRBV4-3 and TRBJ2-1; as DNA is missing, the TRBD2 call by TCRdb cannot be tested. Germline loops: CDR1 LGHNA, CDR2 YSLEER. The CDR3 contains 15 residues. The CDR3 loop reads CASSQDWRKGWEQFF.

The CDR3 spells CASSFGTANTEAFF. J is TRBJ1-1 and V is TRBV5-1; the D gene TCRdb calls, TRBD1, cannot be checked with no DNA. This CDR3 is built from 14 residues. The germline gives CDR1 SGHRS, CDR2 YFSETQ. Combining the CDR3 with reference TRBV5-1 and TRBJ1-1 gives the whole variable domain KAGVTQTPRYLIKTRGQQVTLSCSPISGHRSVSWYQQTPGQGLQFLFEYFSETQRNKGNFPGRFSGRQFSNSRSEMNVSTLELGDSALYLCASSFGTANTEAFFGQGTRLTVV.

The V and J genes are TRBV30 and TRBJ1-3. CDR3 length equals 16 residues. Germline CDR1 and CDR2: GTSNPN and SVGIG (reference sequence). The CDR3 reads CAWSVGGGTSGNTIYF.

The rearrangement joins TRBV5-1 to TRBJ2-7; no DNA is available, so the TRBD2 call from TCRdb remains unchecked. The CDR3 sequence is 13 residues long. Germline values: CDR1 SGHRS, CDR2 YFSETQ. CDR3 sequence reads: CASSHAREMEQYF. The full variable domain, completed using reference TRBV5-1 and TRBJ2-7, is KAGVTQTPRYLIKTRGQQVTLSCSPISGHRSVSWYQQTPGQGLQFLFEYFSETQRNKGNFPGRFSGRQFSNSRSEMNVSTLELGDSALYLCASSHAREMEQYFGPGTRLTVT.

The V call is TRBV7-9, the J call TRBJ1-6. CDR1 and CDR2 from the germline V gene are SEHNR and FQNEAQ (reference sequence). The length of the CDR3 is 12 residues. CDR3 residues: CASSADLSPLHF.

This rearrangement joins TRBV27 to TRBJ2-2; lacking DNA, the TRBD2 call made by TCRdb goes unchecked. The CDR3 contains 16 residues. CDR1 is MNHEY, CDR2 SMNVEV, per germline (reference sequence). CDR3 amino acids: CASSYHSGANTGELFF.

The chain combines TRBV7-9 with TRBJ1-6; there is no DNA to check the TCRdb D call of TRBD1. The germline V gene encodes CDR1 SEHNR and CDR2 FQNEAQ (reference sequence). This CDR3 has 14 residues. This CDR3 is CASSAGVSNSPLHF.